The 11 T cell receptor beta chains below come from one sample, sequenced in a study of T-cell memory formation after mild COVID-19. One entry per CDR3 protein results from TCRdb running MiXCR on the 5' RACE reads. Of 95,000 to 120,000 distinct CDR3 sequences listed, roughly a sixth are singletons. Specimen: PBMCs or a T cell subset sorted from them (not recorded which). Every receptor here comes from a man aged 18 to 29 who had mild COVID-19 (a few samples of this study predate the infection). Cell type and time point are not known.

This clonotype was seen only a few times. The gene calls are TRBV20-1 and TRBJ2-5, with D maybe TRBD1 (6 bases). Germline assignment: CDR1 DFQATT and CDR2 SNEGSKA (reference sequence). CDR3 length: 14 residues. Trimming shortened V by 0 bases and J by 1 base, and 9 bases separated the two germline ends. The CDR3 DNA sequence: TGCAGTGCTAGAGATGCAGGGGTCCAAGAGACCCAGTACTTC. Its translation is CSARDAGVQETQYF.

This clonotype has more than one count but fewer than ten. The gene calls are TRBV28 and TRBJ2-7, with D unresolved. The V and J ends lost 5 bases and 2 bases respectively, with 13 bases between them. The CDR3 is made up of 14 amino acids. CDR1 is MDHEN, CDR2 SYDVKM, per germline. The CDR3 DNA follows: TGTGCCAGCAGTACCCGGACGGACCCCTACGAGCAGTACGTC. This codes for CASSTRTDPYEQYV.

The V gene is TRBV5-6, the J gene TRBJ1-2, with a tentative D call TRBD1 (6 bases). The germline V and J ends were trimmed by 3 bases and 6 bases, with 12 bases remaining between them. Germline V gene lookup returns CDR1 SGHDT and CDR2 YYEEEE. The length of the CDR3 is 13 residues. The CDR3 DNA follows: TGTGCCAGCAGCTCCCAGGGGTTGGATGGCTACACCTTC. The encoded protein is CASSSQGLDGYTF.

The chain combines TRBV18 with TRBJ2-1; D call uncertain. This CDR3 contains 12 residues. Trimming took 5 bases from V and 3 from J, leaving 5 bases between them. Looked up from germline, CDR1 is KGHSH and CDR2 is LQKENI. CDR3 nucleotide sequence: TGTGCCAGCTCATCCTTCTACAATGAGCAGTTCTTC. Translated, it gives CASSSFYNEQFF.

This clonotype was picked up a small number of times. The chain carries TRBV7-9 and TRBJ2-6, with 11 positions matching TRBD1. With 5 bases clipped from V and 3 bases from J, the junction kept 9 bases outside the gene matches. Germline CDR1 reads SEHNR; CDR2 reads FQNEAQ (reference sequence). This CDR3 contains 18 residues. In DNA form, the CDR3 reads TGTGCCAGCAGCCCCGGACAGGGGGCTCTTCGTGGGGCCAACGTCCTGACTTTC. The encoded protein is CASSPGQGALRGANVLTF.

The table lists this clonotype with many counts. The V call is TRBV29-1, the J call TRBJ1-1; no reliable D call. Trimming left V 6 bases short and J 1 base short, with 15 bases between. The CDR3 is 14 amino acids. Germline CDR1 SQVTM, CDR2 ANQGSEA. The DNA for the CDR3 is TGCAGCGTCGCGCCCGGTTTTGGGAACACTGAAGCTTTCTTT. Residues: CSVAPGFGNTEAFF. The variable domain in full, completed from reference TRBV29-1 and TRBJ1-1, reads SAVISQKPSRDICQRGTSLTIQCQVDSQVTMMFWYRQQPGQSLTLIATANQGSEATYESGFVIDKFPISRPNLTFSTLTVSNMSPEDSSIYLCSVAPGFGNTEAFFGQGTRLTVV.

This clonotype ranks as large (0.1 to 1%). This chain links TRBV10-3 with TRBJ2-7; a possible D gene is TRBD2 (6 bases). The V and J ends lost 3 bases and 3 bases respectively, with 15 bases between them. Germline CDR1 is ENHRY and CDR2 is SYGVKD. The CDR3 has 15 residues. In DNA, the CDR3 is TGTGCCATCAGTGACCCGGGACTTCCTAACTACGAGCAGTACTTC. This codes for CAISDPGLPNYEQYF.

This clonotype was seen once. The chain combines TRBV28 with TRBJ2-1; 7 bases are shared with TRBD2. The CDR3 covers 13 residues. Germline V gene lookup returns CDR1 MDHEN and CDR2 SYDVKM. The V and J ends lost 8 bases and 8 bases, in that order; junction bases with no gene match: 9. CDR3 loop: CASRWGGGDEQFF. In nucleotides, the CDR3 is TGTGCCAGCCGATGGGGGGGTGGTGATGAGCAGTTCTTC.

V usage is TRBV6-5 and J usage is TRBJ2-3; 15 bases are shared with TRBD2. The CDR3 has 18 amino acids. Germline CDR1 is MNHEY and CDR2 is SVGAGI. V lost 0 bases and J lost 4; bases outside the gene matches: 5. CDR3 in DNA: TGTGCCAGCAGTTACTCTGGACTAGCGGGGGGGTCGGCAGATACGCAGTATTTT. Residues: CASSYSGLAGGSADTQYF.

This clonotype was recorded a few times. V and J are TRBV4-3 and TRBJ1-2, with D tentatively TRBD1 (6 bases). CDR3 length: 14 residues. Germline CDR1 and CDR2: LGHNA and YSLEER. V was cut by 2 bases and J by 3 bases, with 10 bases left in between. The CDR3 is CASSQLQGYYGYTF. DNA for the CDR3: TGCGCCAGCAGCCAACTCCAGGGGTACTATGGCTACACCTTC.

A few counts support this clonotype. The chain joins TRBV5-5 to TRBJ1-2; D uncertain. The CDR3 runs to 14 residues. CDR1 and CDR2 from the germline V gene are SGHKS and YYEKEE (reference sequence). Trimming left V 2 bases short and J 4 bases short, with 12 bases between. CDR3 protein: CASSLVWTSYGYTF. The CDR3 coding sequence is TGTGCCAGCAGCTTAGTTTGGACGAGCTATGGCTACACCTTC.